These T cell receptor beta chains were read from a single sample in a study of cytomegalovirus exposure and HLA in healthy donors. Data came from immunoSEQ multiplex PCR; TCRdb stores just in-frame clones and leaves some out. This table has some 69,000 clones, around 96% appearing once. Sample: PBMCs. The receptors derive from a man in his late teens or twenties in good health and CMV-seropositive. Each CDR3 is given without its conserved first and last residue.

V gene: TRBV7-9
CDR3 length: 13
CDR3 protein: ASSWGQGIYNEQF

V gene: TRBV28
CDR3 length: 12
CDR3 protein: ASKKRDRQYEQY

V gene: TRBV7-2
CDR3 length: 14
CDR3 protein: ASSPRWVTQGRGYT

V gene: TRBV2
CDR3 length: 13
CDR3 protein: ASSEGYAGLETQY

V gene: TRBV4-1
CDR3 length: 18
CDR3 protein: ASSQDLASGRAVAKNIQY

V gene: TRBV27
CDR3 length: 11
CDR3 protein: ASSFGAFGELF

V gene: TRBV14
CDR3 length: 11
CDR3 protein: ASSPGTSYEQY

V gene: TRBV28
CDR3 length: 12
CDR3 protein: ASRGPVGSYEQY

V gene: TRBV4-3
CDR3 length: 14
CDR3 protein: ASSQDPRGRNNEQF

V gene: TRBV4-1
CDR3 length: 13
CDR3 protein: ASSQGTSGLNEQF

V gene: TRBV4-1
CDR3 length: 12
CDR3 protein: ASSQDRGSYEQY

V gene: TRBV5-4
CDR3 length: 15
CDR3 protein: ASSQTILAGGPNEQF

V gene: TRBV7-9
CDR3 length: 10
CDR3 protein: ASSLVVNEQF

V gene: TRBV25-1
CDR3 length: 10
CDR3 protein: ASGRGRETQY

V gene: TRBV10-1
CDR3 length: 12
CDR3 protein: ASSEQGGNTEAF

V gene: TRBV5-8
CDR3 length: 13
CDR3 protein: ASSWRTSGGDTQY

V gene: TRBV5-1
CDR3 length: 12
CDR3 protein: ASSLGIPENIQY

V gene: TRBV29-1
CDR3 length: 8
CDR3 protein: SGGGREQF

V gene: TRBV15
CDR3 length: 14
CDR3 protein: ATSRGVTGLAPEQF

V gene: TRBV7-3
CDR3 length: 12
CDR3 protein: ASSRDRGTDTQY

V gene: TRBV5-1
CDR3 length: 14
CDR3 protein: ASSPTSGSRYNEQF

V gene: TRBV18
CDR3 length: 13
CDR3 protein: ASSPRAGGFNEQF

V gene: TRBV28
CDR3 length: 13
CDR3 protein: ASSSNRASNYGYT

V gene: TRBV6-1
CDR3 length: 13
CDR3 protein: ASSEGQKVSYEQY

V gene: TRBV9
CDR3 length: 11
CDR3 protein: ASSRTSASEQY

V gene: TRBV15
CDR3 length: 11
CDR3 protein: ATSRGTENEQF

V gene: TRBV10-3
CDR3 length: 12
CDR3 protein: AIRGASGSWELF

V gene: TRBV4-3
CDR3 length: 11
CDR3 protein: ASSQDHQGSRF

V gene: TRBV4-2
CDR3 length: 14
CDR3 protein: ASSQETSGNTGELF

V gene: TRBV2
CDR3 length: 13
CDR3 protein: ASLDRVASSYEQY

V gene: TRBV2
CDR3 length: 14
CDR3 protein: ASSFTGTGAYQPQH

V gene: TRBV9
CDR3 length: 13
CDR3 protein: ASSTAGGLNGELF

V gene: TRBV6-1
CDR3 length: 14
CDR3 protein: ASSVSVTGASEKLF